This entry concerns a single TCR beta chain. What antigen it recognizes has not been identified. No base quality information exists; no much larger clone differs at one position. CDR1 SNHLY and CDR2 FYNNEI were looked up in the germline V gene. The CDR3 has 14 amino acids, counting the end cysteine and phenylalanine. Only the CDR3 DNA stays, 42 bases, in frame from base 1. Trimmed from V: 5 bases; trimmed from J: 5 bases; junction bases lacking a gene match: 7. Between roughly 2.24 and 4.92 ug genomic DNA was input per sample, with paired samples receiving equal DNA input. TCR beta libraries were constructed with the immunoSEQ hsTCRbeta Kit, with multiplexed V and J gene primers used across two PCR steps. The pooled libraries, together with positive and negative controls, were sequenced on an Illumina MiSeq running a 100-cycle paired-end protocol. The source study handled its data this way. The immunoSEQ vendor processed the raw data into normalized, annotated TCR beta repertoire reports. Richness was defined as the number of unique clones by nucleotide sequence, and the iChao1 and Efron-Thisted estimators were used to extrapolate total richness. To characterize and compare the paired lesions, the analysis used Pielou's evenness, Simpson's index, the proportional abundance of the top-ten clones, and the Morisita overlap index. Entries here come from immuneACCESS through TCRdb and include only in-frame sequences with V and J called. Some clones fail to appear in such tables; in the studies checked, an unresolved V gene covers under half of the shortfall, and the cause of the remainder is unknown. V and J calls and clone size are given by that table; D and trimming were obtained from the DNA. A total of 2,500 to 3,500 clones appear in this sample, around nine tenths of them only once. 10% to 11% of the sample is taken by the ten largest.

Resection was performed in the patients for synchronous oligometastatic disease or for delayed recurrence of a solitary brain metastasis. To avoid including cancers other than NSCLC, any patient with a history of multiple malignancies was excluded. Tumor areas were macrodissected from a few deparaffinized around 10 um unstained sections guided by marked H&E slides. Every specimen was formalin-fixed and paraffin-embedded (FFPE). Genomic DNA was extracted using the AllPrep DNA/RNA FFPE Kit. The data derive from a study of T cells in lung cancer brain metastases (dated by TCRdb to 2016 to 2019). Background on the whole study: Of the 20 patients, about 16 had a history of tobacco use, with a median of roughly 40 pack-years. About 90% of the roughly 20 patients received no interval therapy between primary and metastasis resection. Median interval between primary and brain metastasis specimen acquisition was 348 days. In this study, the TCR beta CDR3 repertoires of fully resected primary non-small cell lung cancers were compared with those of paired brain metastases. The cohort included some 20 patients who provided around 40 specimens, with each patient contributing one primary lung lesion and one brain metastasis. The median age of the patients at first diagnosis was around 60 years, and the group included 9 males and 11 to 12 females. The average DNA integrity number was approximately 3.6 in both primary and metastatic specimens, and the two sites did not differ significantly. Broad study findings and their caveats: Most clones were lesion-specific, with limited overlap between paired lesions (mean Morisita index approximately 0.24). Brain metastases contained significantly fewer unique productive clones than the paired primaries (median about 1,600 versus 5,000). It was not possible to control for the effects of preoperative corticosteroids on T cell infiltration in brain metastases. The ten most abundant clones accounted for a significantly larger fraction of the repertoire in brain metastases than in primaries, which suggests clonal expansion. DNA fragmentation in the FFPE samples may have prevented recovery of the complete infiltrating T cell repertoire.

This TCR came from a man aged 60-69 years with non-small cell lung cancer. The chain couples TRBV2 to TRBJ1-1; TRBD1 lines up with 8 middle nucleotides. Source material: tumor tissue from the primary lung tumor. The cell subset or site tag for this specimen amounts to: primary lung cancer lesion. The DNA reads TGTGCCAGCAGTCCCCTGACAGGGGCGACTGAAGCTTTCTTT. This yields the protein CASSPLTGATEAFF.